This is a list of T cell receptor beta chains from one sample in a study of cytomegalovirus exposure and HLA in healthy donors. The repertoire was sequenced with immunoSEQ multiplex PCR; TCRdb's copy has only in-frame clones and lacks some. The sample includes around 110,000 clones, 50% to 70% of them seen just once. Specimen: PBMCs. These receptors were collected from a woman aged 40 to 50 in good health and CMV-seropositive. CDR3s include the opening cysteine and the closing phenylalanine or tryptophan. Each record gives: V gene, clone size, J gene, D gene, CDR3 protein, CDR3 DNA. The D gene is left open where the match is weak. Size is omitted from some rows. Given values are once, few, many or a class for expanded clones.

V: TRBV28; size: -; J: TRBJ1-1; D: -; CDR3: CASSPGQYTEAFF; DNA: TGTGCCAGCAGCCCAGGACAGTACACTGAAGCTTTCTTT
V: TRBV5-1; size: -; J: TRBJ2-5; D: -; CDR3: CASSLEPQETQYF; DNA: TGCGCCAGCAGCTTGGAGCCCCAAGAGACCCAGTACTTC
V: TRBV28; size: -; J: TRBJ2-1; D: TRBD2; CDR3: CASSRSGRWFF; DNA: TGTGCCAGCAGCCGGAGCGGGAGATGGTTCTTC
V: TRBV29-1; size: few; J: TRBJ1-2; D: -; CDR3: CSAGGGAVDGYTF; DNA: TGCAGCGCGGGGGGGGGAGCTGTAGATGGCTACACCTTC
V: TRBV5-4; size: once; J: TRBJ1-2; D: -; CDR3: CASSSQGYGYTF; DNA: TGTGCCAGCAGTTCACAGGGCTATGGCTACACCTTC
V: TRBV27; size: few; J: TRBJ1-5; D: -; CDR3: CASSSGYRTVNQPQHF; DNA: TGTGCCAGCAGTTCGGGGTATCGGACAGTCAATCAGCCCCAGCATTTT
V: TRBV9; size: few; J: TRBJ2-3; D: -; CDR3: CASSVGTFLTTDTQYF; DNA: TGTGCCAGCAGCGTAGGGACTTTTCTCACAACAGATACGCAGTATTTT
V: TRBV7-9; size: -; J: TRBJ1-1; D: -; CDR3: CASSLAQGKNTEAFF; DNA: TGTGCCAGCAGCTTAGCGCAGGGCAAGAACACCGAAGCTTTCTTT
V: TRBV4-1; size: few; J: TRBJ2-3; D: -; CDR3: CASSQANRAVTDTQYF; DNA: TGCGCCAGCAGCCAAGCGAACAGGGCAGTTACAGATACGCAGTATTTT
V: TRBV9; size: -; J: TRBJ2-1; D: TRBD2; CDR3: CASSPGLAGSYNEQFF; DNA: TGTGCCAGCAGCCCGGGACTAGCGGGATCCTACAATGAGCAGTTCTTC
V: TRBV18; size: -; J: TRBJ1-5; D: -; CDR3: CASSPTWGEQPQHF; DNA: TGTGCCAGCTCACCGACCTGGGGGGAACAGCCCCAGCATTTT
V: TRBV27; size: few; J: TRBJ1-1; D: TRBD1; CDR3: CASSSPGTGMRAFF; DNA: TGTGCCAGCAGTTCTCCCGGGACAGGGATGAGGGCTTTCTTT
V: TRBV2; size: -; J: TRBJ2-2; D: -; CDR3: CASSSGTPNTGELFF; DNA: TGTGCCAGCAGTTCCGGGACTCCGAACACCGGGGAGCTGTTTTTT
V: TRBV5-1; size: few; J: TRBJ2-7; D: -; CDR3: CASSLGADYEQYF; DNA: TGCGCCAGCAGCTTGGGGGCAGACTACGAGCAGTACTTC
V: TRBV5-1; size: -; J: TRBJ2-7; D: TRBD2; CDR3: CASSLLAGGMYEQYF; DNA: TGCGCCAGCAGCTTACTAGCGGGAGGTATGTACGAGCAGTACTTC
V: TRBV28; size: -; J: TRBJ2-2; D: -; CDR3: CASRRTAGELFF; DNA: TGTGCCAGCAGGAGGACAGCCGGGGAGCTGTTTTTT
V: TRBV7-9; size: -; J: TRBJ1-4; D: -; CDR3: CASSGSNDEKLFF; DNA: TGTGCCAGCAGCGGCAGTAACGATGAAAAACTGTTTTTT
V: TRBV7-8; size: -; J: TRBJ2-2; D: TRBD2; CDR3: CASSLYGTSGRSPGELFF; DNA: TGTGCCAGCAGCTTATACGGGACTAGCGGGAGGAGTCCCGGGGAGCTGTTTTTT
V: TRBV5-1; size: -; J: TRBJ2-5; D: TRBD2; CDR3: CASSPIAGGNEQYF; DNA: TGCGCCAGCAGCCCGATAGCGGGAGGTAATGAGCAGTACTTC
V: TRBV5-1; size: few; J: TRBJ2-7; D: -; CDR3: CASSRQGSEQYF; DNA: TGCGCCAGCAGCAGGCAGGGGTCCGAGCAGTACTTC
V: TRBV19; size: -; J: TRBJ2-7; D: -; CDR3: CASKGTGSYEQYF; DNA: TGTGCCAGTAAAGGTACGGGGTCCTACGAGCAGTACTTC
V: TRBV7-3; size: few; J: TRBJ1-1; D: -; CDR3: CASSLNSGDTEAFF; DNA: TGTGCCAGCAGCTTAAACAGCGGCGACACTGAAGCTTTCTTT
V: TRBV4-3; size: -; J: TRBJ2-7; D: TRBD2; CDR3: CASSQDIGLAGVWSYEQYF; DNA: TGCGCCAGCAGCCAAGATATAGGACTAGCGGGAGTTTGGTCCTACGAGCAGTACTTC
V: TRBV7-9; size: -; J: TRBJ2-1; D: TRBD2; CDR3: CASSHTSGRGDEQFF; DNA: TGTGCCAGCAGCCACACTAGCGGGAGAGGCGATGAGCAGTTCTTC
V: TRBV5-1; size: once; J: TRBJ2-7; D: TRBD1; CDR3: CASSLGGQGFYEQYF; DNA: TGCGCCAGCAGCTTGGGAGGACAGGGGTTCTACGAGCAGTACTTC
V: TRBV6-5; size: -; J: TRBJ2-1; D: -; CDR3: CASCENNEQFF; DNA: TGTGCCTCATGCGAGAACAATGAGCAGTTCTTC
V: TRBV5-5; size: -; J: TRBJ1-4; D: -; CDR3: CASSLAGGLLFF; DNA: TGTGCCAGCAGTTTAGCCGGGGGGTTACTGTTTTTT
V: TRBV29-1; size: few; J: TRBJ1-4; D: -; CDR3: CSVVETPTEKLFF; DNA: TGCAGCGTTGTAGAGACACCAACGGAAAAACTGTTTTTT
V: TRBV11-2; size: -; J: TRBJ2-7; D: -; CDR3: CASSSGDSYEQYF; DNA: TGTGCCAGCAGCTCAGGCGACTCCTACGAGCAGTACTTC
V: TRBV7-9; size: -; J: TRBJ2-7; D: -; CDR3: CSSSLTGIEQYF; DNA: TGTTCCAGCAGCCTAACAGGGATCGAGCAGTACTTC
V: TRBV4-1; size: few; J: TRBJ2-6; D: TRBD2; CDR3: CASSSHPKAGVAGANVLTF; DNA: TGCGCCAGCAGCTCCCACCCCAAAGCGGGAGTAGCTGGGGCCAACGTCCTGACTTTC
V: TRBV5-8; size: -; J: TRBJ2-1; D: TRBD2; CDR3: CASSLVKTSGSYNEQFF; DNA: TGTGCCAGCAGCTTGGTTAAGACTAGCGGGAGCTACAATGAACAGTTCTTC
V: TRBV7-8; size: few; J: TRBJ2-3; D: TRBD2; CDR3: CASSPQLAGGPSSFADTQYF; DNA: TGTGCCAGCAGCCCCCAACTAGCGGGAGGGCCGTCCAGTTTTGCAGATACGCAGTATTTT